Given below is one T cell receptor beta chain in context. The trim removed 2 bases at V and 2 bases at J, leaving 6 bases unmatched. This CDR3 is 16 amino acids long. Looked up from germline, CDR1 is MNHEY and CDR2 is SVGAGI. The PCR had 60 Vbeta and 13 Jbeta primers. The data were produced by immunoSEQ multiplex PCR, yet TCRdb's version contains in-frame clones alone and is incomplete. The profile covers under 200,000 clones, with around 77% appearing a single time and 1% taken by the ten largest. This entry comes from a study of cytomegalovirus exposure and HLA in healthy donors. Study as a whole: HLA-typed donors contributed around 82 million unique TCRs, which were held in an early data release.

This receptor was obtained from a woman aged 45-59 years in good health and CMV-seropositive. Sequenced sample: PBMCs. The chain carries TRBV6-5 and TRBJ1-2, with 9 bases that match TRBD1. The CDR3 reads CASSYHSGQGNYGYTF. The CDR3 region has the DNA TGTGCCAGCAGTTACCATTCCGGACAGGGGAACTATGGCTACACCTTC.